Presented here are 13 T cell receptor beta chains from one specimen sequenced in a study of early T cells in non-severe SARS-CoV-2 infection. MiXCR, applied by TCRdb to the 5' RACE reads, yields one record per CDR3 protein. The sample has about 50,000 distinct CDR3 sequences; roughly a tenth are singletons. The input for sequencing was whole blood, taken at baseline. These receptors were obtained from an adult who was a healthcare worker with PCR-confirmed SARS-CoV-2 infection or an uninfected control (not recorded which).

This clonotype was seen a handful of times. This rearrangement joins TRBV5-1 to TRBJ2-2, with 8 nucleotides matching TRBD2. Per the germline V gene, CDR1 is SGHRS and CDR2 is YFSETQ. The length of the CDR3 is 15 residues. The trim removed 1 base at V and 7 bases at J, leaving 6 bases unmatched. Written as DNA, the CDR3 is TGCGCCAGCAGCTTGACTAGCGGTACCATCGGGGAGCTGTTTTTT. This translates into CASSLTSGTIGELFF.

This clonotype was observed a handful of times. The V and J genes are TRBV3-1 and TRBJ2-1; D may be TRBD2 (6 bases). V was pared by 3 bases and J by 2 bases, with 14 bases between. The CDR3 runs 16 residues. Per germline, CDR1 LGHDT and CDR2 YNNKEL (reference sequence). CDR3 sequence: CASSHPAGPTYNEQFF. As DNA, the CDR3 is TGTGCCAGCAGCCACCCGGCGGGGCCGACCTACAATGAGCAGTTCTTC.

In this sample, this clonotype turned up a few times. The gene calls are TRBV10-2 and TRBJ1-6; possibly TRBD1 for D (6 bases). The length of the CDR3 is 15 residues. Germline V gene sequence: CDR1 WSHSY, CDR2 SAAADI. Trimming stripped 3 bases from V and 2 bases from J, with 8 bases between. This CDR3 reads CASSETGTYNSPLHF. The DNA of the CDR3 is TGCGCCAGCAGTGAAACAGGGACCTATAATTCACCCCTCCACTTT.

This clonotype was counted at least ten times. This chain connects TRBV5-1 to TRBJ2-2; TRBD1 aligns across 8 bases. Germline V gene sequence: CDR1 SGHRS, CDR2 YFSETQ. CDR3 length: 15 residues. The V segment lost 4 bases and the J segment 7 bases; nucleotides outside the gene matches: 9. CDR3 in DNA: TGCGCCAGCAGCCCCGGACAGGGACTTGGCGGGGAGCTGTTTTTT. It translates to CASSPGQGLGGELFF.

This clonotype was picked up many times. The genes are TRBV4-3 and TRBJ2-2, with D unresolved. CDR1 and CDR2 (germline): LGHNA, YSLEER. V shed 4 bases and J shed 2 bases, with 8 bases lying between them. The CDR3 has 14 amino acids. In DNA, the CDR3 is TGCGCCAGCAGCCTTCAGAGCAACACCGGGGAGCTGTTTTTT. It specifies CASSLQSNTGELFF.

This clonotype was seen only a few times. The chain carries TRBV28 and TRBJ2-7; D is ambiguous. The germline gives CDR1 MDHEN, CDR2 SYDVKM. This CDR3 is 12 amino acids long. V was cut by 6 bases and J by 2 bases, with 8 bases left in between. CDR3 DNA: TGTGCCAGCAGCCCCCAGGCCTACGAGCAGTACTTC. This encodes CASSPQAYEQYF.

This clonotype was counted a few times. This chain connects TRBV20-1 to TRBJ1-1, with D unresolved. The CDR3 runs 13 residues. Germline V gives CDR1 DFQATT, CDR2 SNEGSKA (reference sequence). V lost 2 bases and J 7 bases, leaving 14 bases between the germline ends. For the CDR3, the DNA is TGCAGTGCTAGACCGCGGTCTAGGAATGAAGCTTTCTTT. This gives the protein CSARPRSRNEAFF.

This clonotype showed up just a few times. V is TRBV28 and J is TRBJ2-3, with 8 bases identical to TRBD2. Trimming took 1 base from V and 0 from J; bases not matched to a gene: 6. Germline V lookup: CDR1 MDHEN, CDR2 SYDVKM. The CDR3 extends over 17 amino acids. The CDR3 bases are TGTGCCAGCAGTTTATTGATTGCGGGAGGAAGCACAGATACGCAGTATTTT. Protein: CASSLLIAGGSTDTQYF.

This clonotype was seen a few times. V usage is TRBV11-2 and J usage is TRBJ1-1; 7 bases are a match to TRBD1. The CDR3 has 13 residues. The V segment lost 5 bases and the J segment 3 bases; nucleotides outside the gene matches: 3. Germline-derived CDR1 and CDR2 are SGHAT and FQNNGV. The CDR3 spells CASSTQGDTEAFF. For the CDR3, the DNA is TGTGCCAGCAGCACTCAGGGGGACACTGAAGCTTTCTTT.

This clonotype has only a few counts. V gene TRBV13 combines with J gene TRBJ2-3; TRBD2 matches 7 bases. The trim removed 3 bases at V and 6 bases at J, leaving 9 bases unmatched. The CDR3 runs 15 residues. Germline V gene data show CDR1 as PRHDT and CDR2 as FYEKMQ (reference sequence). CDR3 loop: CASSFPSGAGDTQYF. CDR3 sequence (DNA): TGTGCCAGCAGCTTCCCTAGCGGTGCGGGGGATACGCAGTATTTT.

The rearrangement uses TRBV29-1 and TRBJ2-1, with a possible D match to TRBD1 (6 bases). V lost 7 bases and J lost 0, with 10 bases in between. This CDR3 spans 13 amino acids. Per germline, CDR1 SQVTM and CDR2 ANQGSEA. The CDR3 region has the DNA TGCAGCGCGGACAGTAGCTCCTACAATGAGCAGTTCTTC. Protein sequence: CSADSSSYNEQFF.

This clonotype was counted between two and nine times. V is TRBV11-2 and J is TRBJ2-7; 10 bases fit TRBD2. The J segment lost 3 bases and the V segment lost 2 bases, leaving 4 bases of the junction unmatched. Germline V lookup: CDR1 SGHAT, CDR2 FQNNGV. The length of the CDR3 is 15 residues. The CDR3 sequence is CASSLITSGIYEQYF. CDR3 DNA sequence: TGTGCCAGCAGCTTAATCACTAGCGGGATCTACGAGCAGTACTTC.

This clonotype was counted many times. The chain couples TRBV5-1 to TRBJ2-2; 8 positions agree with TRBD2. The CDR3 has 16 amino acids. Germline loops: CDR1 SGHRS, CDR2 YFSETQ. With 1 base clipped from V and 3 bases from J, the junction kept 5 bases outside the gene matches. Here the CDR3 reads CASSLSGRTDTGELFF. CDR3 nucleotide sequence: TGCGCCAGCAGCTTGAGCGGGAGAACGGACACCGGGGAGCTGTTTTTT.